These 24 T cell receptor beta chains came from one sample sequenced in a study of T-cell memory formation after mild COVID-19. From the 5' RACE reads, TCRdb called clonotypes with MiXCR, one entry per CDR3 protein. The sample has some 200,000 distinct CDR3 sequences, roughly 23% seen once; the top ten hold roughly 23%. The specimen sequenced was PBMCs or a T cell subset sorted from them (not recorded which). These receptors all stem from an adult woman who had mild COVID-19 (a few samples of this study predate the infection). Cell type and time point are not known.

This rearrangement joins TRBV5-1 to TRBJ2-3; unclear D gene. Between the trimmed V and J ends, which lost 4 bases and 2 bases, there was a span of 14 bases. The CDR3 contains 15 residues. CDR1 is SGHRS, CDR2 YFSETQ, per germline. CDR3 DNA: TGCGCCAGCAGCCCTTGGTCCCCTTCCACAGATACGCAGTATTTT. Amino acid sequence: CASSPWSPSTDTQYF.

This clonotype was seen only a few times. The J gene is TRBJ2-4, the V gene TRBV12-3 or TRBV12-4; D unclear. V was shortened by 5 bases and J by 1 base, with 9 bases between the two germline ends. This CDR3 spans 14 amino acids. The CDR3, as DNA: TGTGCCAGCAGTACAGACATGGCCAAAAACATTCAGTACTTC. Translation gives CASSTDMAKNIQYF.

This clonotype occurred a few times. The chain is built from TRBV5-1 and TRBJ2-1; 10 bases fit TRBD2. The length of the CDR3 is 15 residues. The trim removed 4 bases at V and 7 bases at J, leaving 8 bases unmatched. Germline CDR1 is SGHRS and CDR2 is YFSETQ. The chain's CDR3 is CASSLSGGAANEQFF. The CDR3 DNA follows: TGCGCCAGCAGCCTAAGCGGGGGGGCTGCAAATGAGCAGTTCTTC.

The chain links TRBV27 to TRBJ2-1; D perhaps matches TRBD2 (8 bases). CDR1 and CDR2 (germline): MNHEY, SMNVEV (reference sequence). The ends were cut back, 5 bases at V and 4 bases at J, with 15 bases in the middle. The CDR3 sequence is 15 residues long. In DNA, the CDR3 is TGTGCCAGCAGTGACAGGGCGGGGGGATACAATGAGCAGTTCTTC. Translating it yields CASSDRAGGYNEQFF.

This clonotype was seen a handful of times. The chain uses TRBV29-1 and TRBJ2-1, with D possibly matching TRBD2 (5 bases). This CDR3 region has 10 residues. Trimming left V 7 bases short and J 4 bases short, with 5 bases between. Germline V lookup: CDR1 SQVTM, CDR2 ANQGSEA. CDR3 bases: TGCAGCGGGGAGTACAATGAGCAGTTCTTC. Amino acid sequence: CSGEYNEQFF.

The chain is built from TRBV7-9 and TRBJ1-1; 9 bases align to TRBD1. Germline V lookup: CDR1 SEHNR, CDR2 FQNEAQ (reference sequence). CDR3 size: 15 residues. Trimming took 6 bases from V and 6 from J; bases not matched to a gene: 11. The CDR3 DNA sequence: TGTGCCAGCAGGCACGGGACAGGGCGGGAGTCTGAAGCTTTCTTT. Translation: CASRHGTGRESEAFF.

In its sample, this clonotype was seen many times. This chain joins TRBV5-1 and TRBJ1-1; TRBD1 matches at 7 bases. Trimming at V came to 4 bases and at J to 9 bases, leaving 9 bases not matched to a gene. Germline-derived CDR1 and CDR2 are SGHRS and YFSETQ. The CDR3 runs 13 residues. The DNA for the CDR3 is TGCGCCAGCAGCCCACCCAGGGGGGGCCAAGCTTTCTTT. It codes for CASSPPRGGQAFF.

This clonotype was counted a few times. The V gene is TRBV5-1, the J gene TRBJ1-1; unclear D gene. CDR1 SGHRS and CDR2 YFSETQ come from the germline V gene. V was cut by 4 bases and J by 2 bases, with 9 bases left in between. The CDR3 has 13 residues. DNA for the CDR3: TGCGCCAGCAGCCGTCCCCCTAACACTGAAGCTTTCTTT. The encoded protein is CASSRPPNTEAFF.

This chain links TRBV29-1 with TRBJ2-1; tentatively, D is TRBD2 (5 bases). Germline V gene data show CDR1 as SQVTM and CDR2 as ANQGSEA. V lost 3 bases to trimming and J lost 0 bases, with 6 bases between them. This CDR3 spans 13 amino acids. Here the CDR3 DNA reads TGCAGCGTTGATGGGAGCTCCTACAATGAGCAGTTCTTC. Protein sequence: CSVDGSSYNEQFF.

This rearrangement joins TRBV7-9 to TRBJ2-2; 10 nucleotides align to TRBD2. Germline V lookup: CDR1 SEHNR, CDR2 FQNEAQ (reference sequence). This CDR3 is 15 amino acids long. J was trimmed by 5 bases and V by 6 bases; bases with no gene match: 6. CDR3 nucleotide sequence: TGTGCCAGCAGTCCAGCGGGAGGGCCTACCGGGGAGCTGTTTTTT. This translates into CASSPAGGPTGELFF.

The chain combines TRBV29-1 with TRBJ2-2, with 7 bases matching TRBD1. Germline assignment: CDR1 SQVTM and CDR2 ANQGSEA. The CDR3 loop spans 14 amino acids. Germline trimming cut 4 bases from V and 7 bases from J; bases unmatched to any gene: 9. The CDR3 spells CSVGRDRMLGELFF. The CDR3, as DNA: TGCAGCGTTGGTCGGGACAGAATGCTCGGGGAGCTGTTTTTT.

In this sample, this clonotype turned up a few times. The CDR3 sequence is CASSQEGEGANYGYTF. CDR3 nucleotides: TGTGCCAGCAGCCAAGAAGGAGAGGGAGCTAACTATGGCTACACCTTC. The genes are TRBV3-1 and TRBJ1-2; D not certain. Trimming removed 0 bases at V and 0 bases at J, with 11 bases between. The germline V gene has CDR1 LGHDT and CDR2 YNNKEL (reference sequence). The CDR3 is 16 residues long.

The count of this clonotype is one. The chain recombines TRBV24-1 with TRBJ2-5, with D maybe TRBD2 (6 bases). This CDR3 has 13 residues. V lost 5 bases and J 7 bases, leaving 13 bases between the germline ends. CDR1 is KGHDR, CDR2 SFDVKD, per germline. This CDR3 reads CATSAGEGGTQYF. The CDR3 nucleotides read TGTGCCACCAGTGCGGGAGAGGGAGGGACCCAGTACTTC.

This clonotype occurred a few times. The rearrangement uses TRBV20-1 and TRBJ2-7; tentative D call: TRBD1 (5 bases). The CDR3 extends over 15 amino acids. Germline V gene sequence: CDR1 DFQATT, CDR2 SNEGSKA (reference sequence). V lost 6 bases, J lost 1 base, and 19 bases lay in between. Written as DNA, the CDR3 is TGCAGTGCCATAGGGGTGGTCCATGGGTCCTACGAGCAGTACTTC. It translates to CSAIGVVHGSYEQYF.

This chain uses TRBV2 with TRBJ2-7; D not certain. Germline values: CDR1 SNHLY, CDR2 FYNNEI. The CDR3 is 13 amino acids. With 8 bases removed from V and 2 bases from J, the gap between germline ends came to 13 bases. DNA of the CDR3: TGTGCCAGCTTCCGAACGGAACCCTACGAGCAGTACTTC. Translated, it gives CASFRTEPYEQYF.

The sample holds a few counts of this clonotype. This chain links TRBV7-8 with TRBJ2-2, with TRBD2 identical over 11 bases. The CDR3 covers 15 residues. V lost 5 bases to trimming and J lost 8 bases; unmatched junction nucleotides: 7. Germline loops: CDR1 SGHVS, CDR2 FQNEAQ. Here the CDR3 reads CASSHGTSGGGELFF. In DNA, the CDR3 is TGTGCCAGCAGCCACGGGACTAGCGGAGGGGGGGAGCTGTTTTTT.

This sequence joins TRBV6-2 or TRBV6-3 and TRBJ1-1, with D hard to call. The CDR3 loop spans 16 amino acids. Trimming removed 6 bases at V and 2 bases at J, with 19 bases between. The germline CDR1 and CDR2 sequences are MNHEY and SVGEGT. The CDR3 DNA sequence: TGTGCCAGCAGCCGCGAGCACGTTTCCCCTAACACTGAAGCTTTCTTT. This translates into CASSREHVSPNTEAFF.

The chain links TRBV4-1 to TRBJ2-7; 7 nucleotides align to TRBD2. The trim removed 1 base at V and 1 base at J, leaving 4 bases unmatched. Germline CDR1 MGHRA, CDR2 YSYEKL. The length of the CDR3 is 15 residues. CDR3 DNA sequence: TGCGCCAGCAGCCAAGTGCGGGGGTTATCCTACGAGCAGTACTTC. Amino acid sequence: CASSQVRGLSYEQYF.

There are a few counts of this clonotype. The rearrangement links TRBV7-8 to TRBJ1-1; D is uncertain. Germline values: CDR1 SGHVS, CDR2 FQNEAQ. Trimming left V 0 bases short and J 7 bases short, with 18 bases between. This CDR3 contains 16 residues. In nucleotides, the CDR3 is TGTGCCAGCAGCTTAGCGCGGCGGGCACTAATCTTTGAAGCTTTCTTT. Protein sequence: CASSLARRALIFEAFF.

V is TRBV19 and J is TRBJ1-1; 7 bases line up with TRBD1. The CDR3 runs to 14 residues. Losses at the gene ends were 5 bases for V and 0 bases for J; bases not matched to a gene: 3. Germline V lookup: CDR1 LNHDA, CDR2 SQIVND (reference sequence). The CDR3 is CASSVQGMNTEAFF. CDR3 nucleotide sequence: TGTGCCAGTAGTGTACAGGGGATGAACACTGAAGCTTTCTTT.

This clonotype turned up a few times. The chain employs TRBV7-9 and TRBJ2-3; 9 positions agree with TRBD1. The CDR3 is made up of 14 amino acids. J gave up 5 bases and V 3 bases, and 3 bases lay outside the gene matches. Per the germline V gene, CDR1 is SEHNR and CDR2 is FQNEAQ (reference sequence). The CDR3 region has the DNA TGTGCCAGCAGCTTCGTGACAGGGGGAGATACGCAGTATTTT. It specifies CASSFVTGGDTQYF. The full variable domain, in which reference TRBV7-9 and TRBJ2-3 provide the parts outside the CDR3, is DTGVSQNPRHKITKRGQNVTFRCDPISEHNRLYWYRQTLGQGPEFLTYFQNEAQLEKSRLLSDRFSAERPKGSFSTLEIQRTEQGDSAMYLCASSFVTGGDTQYFGPGTRLTVL.

CDR3 sequence: CASSLYGGGSSNTQYF. The CDR3 DNA is TGTGCCAGCAGTTTATACGGCGGGGGTTCCAGTAATACGCAGTATTTT. The rearrangement links TRBV27 to TRBJ2-3; 7 bases map to TRBD2. Germline V CDR1 and CDR2: MNHEY, SMNVEV (reference sequence). The CDR3 has 16 amino acids. J was trimmed by 7 bases and V by 1 base; bases with no gene match: 11.

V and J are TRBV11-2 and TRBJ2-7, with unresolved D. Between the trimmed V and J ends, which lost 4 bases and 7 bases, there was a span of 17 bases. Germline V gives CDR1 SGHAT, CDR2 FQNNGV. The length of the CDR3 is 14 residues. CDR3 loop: CASSSPGPNLEQYF. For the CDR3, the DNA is TGTGCCAGCAGCTCGCCCGGACCTAATCTGGAGCAGTACTTC.

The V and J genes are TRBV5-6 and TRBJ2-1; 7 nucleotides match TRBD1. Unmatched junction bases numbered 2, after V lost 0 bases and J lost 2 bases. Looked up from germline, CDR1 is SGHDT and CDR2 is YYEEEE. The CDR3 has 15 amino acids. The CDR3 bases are TGTGCCAGCAGCTTGGGACAGGGACCCTACAATGAGCAGTTCTTC. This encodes CASSLGQGPYNEQFF.